These 31 T cell receptor beta chains came from one sample sequenced in a study of blood T cells in healthy people across ages. A second PCR, run for about 6 to 12 cycles, used a sample-barcoded 5' primer plus a J-beta primer mix. From the 5' RACE reads, TCRdb called clonotypes with MiXCR, one entry per CDR3 protein. Of 500,000 to 600,000 distinct CDR3 sequences in the sample, approximately 30% were seen once. The specimen sequenced was blood. The receptor set was obtained from a woman aged 70-85 years in good health.

This clonotype has more than one count but fewer than ten. Since a much larger clone is just one base distant, this may be a read error. This chain uses TRBV20-1 with TRBJ2-1; TRBD1 matches at 12 bases. The CDR3 extends over 19 amino acids. Germline-derived CDR1 and CDR2 are DFQATT and SNEGSKA (reference sequence). The CDR3 loop is CSALTPGTGGPRVYNEQSF. CDR3 coding DNA: TGCAGTGCTTTGACGCCGGGGACAGGGGGCCCTCGGGTGTACAATGAGCAGTCCTTC.

The CDR3 here is CASSAPGHQNTEAFF. The CDR3 DNA reads TGTGCCAGCAGCGCCCCGGGACATCAGAACACTGAAGCTTTCTTT. V usage is TRBV9 and J usage is TRBJ1-1, with D maybe TRBD1 (6 bases). Germline values: CDR1 SGDLS, CDR2 YYNGEE. V lost 3 bases, J lost 1 base, and 13 bases lay in between. The CDR3 loop spans 15 amino acids.

V usage is TRBV24-1 and J usage is TRBJ2-7; D is possibly TRBD2 (5 bases). The assigned J gene may be wrong: the sequence end matches TRBJ2-5 better. The CDR3 has 12 residues. Germline V gene lookup returns CDR1 KGHDR and CDR2 SFDVKD. The CDR3 loop reads CATSPEGETQYF. The CDR3 DNA is TGTGCCACCAGCCCCGAGGGAGAGACCCAGTACTTC.

In this sample, this clonotype turned up many times. The rearrangement links TRBV12-3 or TRBV12-4 to TRBJ2-5, with D perhaps matching TRBD2 (6 bases). V dropped 4 bases and J dropped 7 bases, with 19 bases sitting between them. The CDR3 consists of 15 residues. The CDR3 nucleotides read TGTGCCAGCAGTTACGGCGGGGCCCACGGGAGGACCCAGTACTTC. Its translation: CASSYGGAHGRTQYF.

In its sample, this clonotype was seen a few times. V usage is TRBV20-1 and J usage is TRBJ2-3, with D uncertain. Germline V lookup: CDR1 DFQATT, CDR2 SNEGSKA (reference sequence). The CDR3 is made up of 13 amino acids. The germline V and J ends were trimmed by 5 bases and 4 bases, with 13 bases remaining between them. The CDR3 here is CSAGSSHPDTQYF. DNA of the CDR3: TGCAGTGCTGGAAGCTCTCATCCAGATACGCAGTATTTT.

This clonotype was counted a few times. The V and J genes are TRBV4-3 and TRBJ2-1; a possible D gene is TRBD1 (5 bases). The V gene lost 3 bases and the J gene lost 7 bases, with 10 bases spanning the gap. Germline values: CDR1 LGHNA, CDR2 YSLEER. The CDR3 has 13 residues. This CDR3 reads CASSQRQGNEQFF. The DNA of the CDR3 is TGCGCCAGCAGCCAGCGCCAGGGAAATGAGCAGTTCTTC.

The chain links TRBV3-1 to TRBJ1-6; 7 bases match TRBD1. Germline loops: CDR1 LGHDT, CDR2 YNNKEL (reference sequence). CDR3 length equals 19 residues. V lost 4 bases, J lost 5 bases, and 17 bases stayed unmatched. This chain's CDR3 is CASSRDIKTGTANNSPLHF. In nucleotides, the CDR3 is TGTGCCAGCAGCCGAGATATCAAGACTGGGACAGCCAATAATTCACCCCTCCACTTT. The complete variable domain, with remaining parts taken from reference TRBV3-1 and TRBJ1-6, reads DTAVSQTPKYLVTQMGNDKSIKCEQNLGHDTMYWYKQDSKKFLKIMFSYNNKELIINETVPNRFSPKSPDKAHLNLHINSLELGDSAVYFCASSRDIKTGTANNSPLHFGNGTRLTVT.

This clonotype has ten or more counts. The gene calls are TRBV2 and TRBJ2-5; 10 bases line up with TRBD2. J lost 2 bases, V lost 5 bases, and 2 bases had no gene match. Germline V gene lookup returns CDR1 SNHLY and CDR2 FYNNEI. The CDR3 spans 14 residues. The CDR3 DNA reads TGTGCCAGCAGTCGAGCGGGGGGGCAAGAGACCCAGTACTTC. This codes for CASSRAGGQETQYF.

The chain uses TRBV5-5 and TRBJ1-2; tentatively, D is TRBD1 (6 bases). The CDR3 covers 14 residues. Per the germline V gene, CDR1 is SGHKS and CDR2 is YYEKEE (reference sequence). The ends were cut back, 4 bases at V and 4 bases at J, with 14 bases in the middle. CDR3 DNA sequence: TGTGCCAGCAGCCCGGACAGTTCTGGCTATGGCTACACCTTC. Translated: CASSPDSSGYGYTF. Using reference TRBV5-5 and TRBJ1-2 for the parts outside the CDR3, the full variable domain is DAGVTQSPTHLIKTRGQQVTLRCSPISGHKSVSWYQQVLGQGPQFIFQYYEKEERGRGNFPDRFSARQFPNYSSELNVNALLLGDSALYLCASSPDSSGYGYTFGSGTRLTVV.

This chain connects TRBV6-6 to TRBJ2-3, with 8 bases aligning to TRBD2. The CDR3 extends over 16 amino acids. J lost 0 bases, V lost 7 bases, and 9 bases had no gene match. CDR1 is MNHNY and CDR2 is SVGAGI in the germline V gene (reference sequence). This CDR3 reads CASTLGAGVSTDTQYF. CDR3 nucleotides: TGTGCCAGCACCCTAGGAGCGGGAGTTAGCACAGATACGCAGTATTTT.

This clonotype has a handful of counts. This chain uses TRBV9 with TRBJ2-5, with 8 nucleotides matching TRBD2. The DNA matches TRBJ2-7 better at its end, which makes the J call doubtful. This CDR3 has 16 amino acids. The germline gives CDR1 SGDLS, CDR2 YYNGEE. The CDR3 loop reads CASSVAATGGLHEQYF. The CDR3 nucleotides are TGTGCCAGCAGCGTAGCGGCGACGGGGGGGCTCCACGAGCAGTACTTC.

The V call is TRBV6-1, the J call TRBJ2-2; perhaps TRBD2 as D (5 bases). The CDR3 contains 16 residues. V was clipped by 8 bases and J by 6 bases, with 22 bases between them. Germline V CDR1 and CDR2: MNHNS, SASEGT. The CDR3 DNA is TGTGCCAGCGAGAAACTAGGGCCCGGAGAATCCGGGGAGCTGTTTTTT. Residues: CASEKLGPGESGELFF.

The sample holds a few counts of this clonotype. The J gene is TRBJ1-1, the V gene TRBV20-1, with D perhaps TRBD1 (6 bases). The germline V gene has CDR1 DFQATT and CDR2 SNEGSKA (reference sequence). The V end lost 5 bases, the J end lost 5 bases, and 21 bases lay between the germline ends. This CDR3 spans 15 amino acids. CDR3 protein: CSARLPGQKRTEAFF. The DNA of the CDR3 is TGCAGTGCTCGCCTACCGGGACAAAAGAGGACTGAAGCTTTCTTT.

This clonotype was recorded a few times. This chain links TRBV24-1 with TRBJ2-1; the D gene could be TRBD1 or TRBD2 (6 bases each). V was trimmed by 5 bases and J by 5 bases, leaving 15 bases between them. CDR3 length: 15 amino acids. Germline V lookup: CDR1 KGHDR, CDR2 SFDVKD. The chain's CDR3 is CATSGSGANHNEQFF. The CDR3 nucleotides are TGTGCCACCAGTGGCTCGGGGGCAAACCACAATGAGCAGTTCTTC.

This clonotype came up a few times. The chain combines TRBV12-5 with TRBJ2-1; no reliable D call. CDR3 size: 18 residues. V lost 1 base, J lost 1 base, and 17 bases lay in between. Germline CDR1 LGHNT, CDR2 FRNRAP. The CDR3: CASGLGRMGPGSYNEQFF. The CDR3 DNA reads TGTGCTAGTGGTTTGGGACGAATGGGCCCAGGATCCTACAATGAGCAGTTCTTC.

This chain connects TRBV7-2 to TRBJ2-5; possibly TRBD2 for D (7 bases). Near its end, the DNA agrees better with TRBJ2-1, so the J call may be wrong. The CDR3 is made up of 16 amino acids. Germline assignment: CDR1 SGHTA and CDR2 FQGNSA. Here the CDR3 reads CASSPPGLGGTNEQFF. The CDR3 bases are TGTGCCAGCAGCCCCCCCGGACTAGGGGGAACGAATGAGCAGTTCTTC.

The chain carries TRBV12-3 or TRBV12-4 and TRBJ2-3, with 7 bases aligning to TRBD2. The CDR3 runs 15 residues. V was pared by 5 bases and J by 4 bases, with 9 bases of the junction left unmatched. DNA of the CDR3: TGTGCCAGCAGTCCAACTAGCGAGGTACCAGATACGCAGTATTTT. Amino acids: CASSPTSEVPDTQYF.

The chain has TRBV7-2 and TRBJ1-6; no firm D call. The germline V and J ends were trimmed by 2 bases and 0 bases, with 11 bases remaining between them. The CDR3 has 17 residues. The germline CDR1 and CDR2 sequences are SGHTA and FQGNSA. The chain's CDR3 is CASSLRRQSSYNSPLHF. The CDR3 DNA reads as TGTGCCAGCAGCTTAAGGCGGCAGAGCTCCTATAATTCACCCCTCCACTTT. The complete variable domain, with remaining parts taken from reference TRBV7-2 and TRBJ1-6, reads GAGVSQSPSNKVTEKGKDVELRCDPISGHTALYWYRQSLGQGLEFLIYFQGNSAPDKSGLPSDRFSAERTGGSVSTLTIQRTQQEDSAVYLCASSLRRQSSYNSPLHFGNGTRLTVT.

This clonotype occurred many times. The chain uses TRBV4-1 and TRBJ2-1; D unclear. The CDR3 sequence is 13 residues long. Looked up from germline, CDR1 is MGHRA and CDR2 is YSYEKL. The germline V and J ends were trimmed by 4 bases and 7 bases, with 11 bases remaining between them. The CDR3 sequence is CASSRETGNEQFF. As DNA, the CDR3 is TGCGCCAGCAGCCGCGAGACCGGGAATGAGCAGTTCTTC.

As DNA, the CDR3 is TGTGCCAGCAGCCAAGATGCTCGCCCCGTGGGGACCCAGTACTTC. Amino acid sequence: CASSQDARPVGTQYF. V is TRBV4-2 and J is TRBJ2-5; D ambiguous. The ends were cut back, 0 bases at V and 7 bases at J, with 15 bases in the middle. The CDR3 extends over 15 amino acids. Germline-derived CDR1 and CDR2 are LGHNA and YNFKEQ.

The chain joins TRBV18 to TRBJ2-5; possible D gene TRBD1, 5 bases. Germline V gives CDR1 KGHSH, CDR2 LQKENI. The CDR3 sequence is 15 residues long. The V end was cut by 3 bases, the J end by 4 bases, with 15 bases between. CDR3 loop: CASSPQGHTGETQYF. DNA for the CDR3: TGTGCCAGCTCACCCCAGGGCCACACCGGAGAGACCCAGTACTTC.

In this sample, this clonotype turned up a few times. The chain employs TRBV20-1 and TRBJ2-5; 7 nucleotides line up with TRBD2. Per the germline V gene, CDR1 is DFQATT and CDR2 is SNEGSKA (reference sequence). The CDR3 is made up of 14 amino acids. With 2 bases clipped from V and 1 base from J, the junction kept 4 bases outside the gene matches. CDR3 DNA sequence: TGCAGTGCTAGACTAGCGGTTCTCCAAGAGACCCAGTACTTC. This sequence encodes CSARLAVLQETQYF.

This clonotype was seen only once. The chain recombines TRBV28 with TRBJ2-1; 9 bases line up with TRBD1. This CDR3 has 14 residues. Germline assignment: CDR1 MDHEN and CDR2 SYDVKM. V dropped 6 bases and J dropped 8; count of bases not matched to a gene: 8. The chain's CDR3 is CASRPVTGGDEQFF. In nucleotides, the CDR3 is TGTGCCAGCAGGCCCGTCACAGGGGGCGATGAGCAGTTCTTC.

Only a few counts were recorded for this clonotype. V gene TRBV4-2 combines with J gene TRBJ1-4, with 7 bases lining up with TRBD1. This CDR3 spans 16 amino acids. CDR1 LGHNA and CDR2 YNFKEQ come from the germline V gene. The V gene end was trimmed by 4 bases and the J gene end by 5 bases; junction bases not matched to a gene: 10. In DNA, the CDR3 is TGTGCCAGCAGCCGAAAGGGAGGGGGCGACAATGAAAAACTGTTTTTT. Translated, it gives CASSRKGGGDNEKLFF.

This rearrangement joins TRBV2 to TRBJ1-5; 9 nucleotides align to TRBD1. The CDR3 extends over 17 amino acids. Germline trimming cut 4 bases from V and 2 bases from J; bases unmatched to any gene: 9. Germline-derived CDR1 and CDR2 are SNHLY and FYNNEI. This chain's CDR3 is CASSGGQGSFGNQPQHF. For the CDR3, the DNA is TGTGCCAGCAGTGGGGGACAGGGTTCCTTCGGCAATCAGCCCCAGCATTTT.

This clonotype showed up just once. The chain is built from TRBV9 and TRBJ1-2; 8 bases are shared with TRBD1. V shed 0 bases, J shed 8 bases, and the junction held 6 bases outside the gene matches. Germline-derived CDR1 and CDR2 are SGDLS and YYNGEE. The CDR3 is made up of 14 amino acids. The DNA of the CDR3 is TGTGCCAGCAGCGTAGTTGACCGGGACAGGGGCTACACCTTC. Amino acid sequence: CASSVVDRDRGYTF.

There are a few counts of this clonotype. The rearrangement joins TRBV6-1 to TRBJ2-6, with TRBD1 matching over 7 bases. Looked up from germline, CDR1 is MNHNS and CDR2 is SASEGT. The CDR3 is 14 amino acids. J was trimmed by 11 bases and V by 5 bases; bases with no gene match: 9. The CDR3 DNA sequence: TGTGCCAGCAGTCAGTATCGGACAGGTCACGTCCTGACTTTC. Translated, it gives CASSQYRTGHVLTF.

This clonotype was picked up a small number of times. The chain uses TRBV10-3 and TRBJ2-5; the D is unclear. The V gene's germline CDR1 is ENHRY and CDR2 SYGVKD. Trimming took 7 bases from V and 0 from J, leaving 6 bases between them. The CDR3 contains 12 residues. CDR3 residues: CAIKNDQETQYF. The DNA of the CDR3 is TGTGCCATCAAAAATGACCAAGAGACCCAGTACTTC.

This chain connects TRBV12-3 or TRBV12-4 to TRBJ2-7; 8 bases match TRBD1. The trim removed 3 bases at V and 3 bases at J, leaving 4 bases unmatched. The CDR3 loop spans 14 amino acids. In DNA, the CDR3 is TGTGCCAGCAGTTTGGCAGGGGGCCACTACGAGCAGTACTTC. Amino acid sequence: CASSLAGGHYEQYF.

The chain has TRBV21-1 and TRBJ2-1; no check of the table's D call, TRBD1, against the DNA was made. TRBV21-1 constitutes a pseudogene. This CDR3 region has 17 residues. The CDR3 DNA sequence: TGTGCCAGCAGCAAAAGGTGGGGATCCGGTCTCCGGGATGAGCAGTTCTTC. Translation: CASSKRWGSGLRDEQFF.

This rearrangement joins TRBV5-1 to TRBJ1-2; no firm D call. Deletions cut 0 bases from V and 4 bases from J, with 7 bases between. Germline V CDR1 and CDR2: SGHRS, YFSETQ. The CDR3 covers 13 residues. This CDR3 is CASSLASVYGYTF. In nucleotides, the CDR3 is TGCGCCAGCAGCTTGGCCAGCGTCTATGGCTACACCTTC.